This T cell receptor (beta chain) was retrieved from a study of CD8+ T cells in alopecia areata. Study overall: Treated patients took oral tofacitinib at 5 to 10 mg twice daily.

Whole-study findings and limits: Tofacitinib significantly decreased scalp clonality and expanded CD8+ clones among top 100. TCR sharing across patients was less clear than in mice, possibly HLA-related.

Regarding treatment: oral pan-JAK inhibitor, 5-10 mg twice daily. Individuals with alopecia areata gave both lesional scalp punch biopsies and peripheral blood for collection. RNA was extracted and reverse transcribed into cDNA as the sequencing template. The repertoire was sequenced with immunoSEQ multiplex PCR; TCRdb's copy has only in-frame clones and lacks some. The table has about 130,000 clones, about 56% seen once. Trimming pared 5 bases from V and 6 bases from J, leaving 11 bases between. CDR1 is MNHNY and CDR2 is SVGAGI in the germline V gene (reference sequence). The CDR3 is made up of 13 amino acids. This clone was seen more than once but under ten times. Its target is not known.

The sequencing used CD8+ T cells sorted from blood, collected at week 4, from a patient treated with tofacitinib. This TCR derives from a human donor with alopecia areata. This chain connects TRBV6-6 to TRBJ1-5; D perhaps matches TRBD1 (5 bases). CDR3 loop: CASSLQGRQPQHF. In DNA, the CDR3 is TGTGCCAGCAGTCTTCAGGGCCGTCAGCCCCAGCATTTT.